This T cell receptor (beta chain) was sequenced during a study of cytomegalovirus exposure and HLA in healthy donors. Clones were sequenced by immunoSEQ multiplex PCR, and TCRdb holds only the in-frame ones, with some missing. The profile shows roughly 330,000 clones, roughly 90% of them singletons. As for this clone: Its antigen is as yet unknown.

Germline-derived CDR1 and CDR2 are MNHEY and SMNVEV (reference sequence). This CDR3 is 16 amino acids long. V lost 2 bases, J lost 7 bases, and 8 bases stayed unmatched. Regarding the study as a whole: It was confirmed in vitro that three of the CMV-associated chains were specific for CMV antigens.

This sequence originates from a woman in her twenties or thirties in good health and CMV-seropositive. The chain carries TRBV27 and TRBJ1-6; 7 bases map to TRBD1. Sequencing was carried out using PBMCs. CDR3 nucleotides: TGTGCCAGCAGTTTAAGTCTCGGGACAGTAAATTCACCCCTCCACTTT. This gives the protein CASSLSLGTVNSPLHF.